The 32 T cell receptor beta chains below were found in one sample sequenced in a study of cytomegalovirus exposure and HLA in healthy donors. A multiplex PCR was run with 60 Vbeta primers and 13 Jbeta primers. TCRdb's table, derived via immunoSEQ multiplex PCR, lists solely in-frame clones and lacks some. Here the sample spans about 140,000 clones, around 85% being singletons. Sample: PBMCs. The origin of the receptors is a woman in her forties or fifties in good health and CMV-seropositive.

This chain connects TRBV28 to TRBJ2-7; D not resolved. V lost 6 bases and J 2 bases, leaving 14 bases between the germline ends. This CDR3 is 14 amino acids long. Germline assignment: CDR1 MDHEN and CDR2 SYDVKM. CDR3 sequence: CASRYSIEPYEQYF. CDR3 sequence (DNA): TGTGCCAGCAGATACAGTATCGAGCCCTACGAGCAGTACTTC.

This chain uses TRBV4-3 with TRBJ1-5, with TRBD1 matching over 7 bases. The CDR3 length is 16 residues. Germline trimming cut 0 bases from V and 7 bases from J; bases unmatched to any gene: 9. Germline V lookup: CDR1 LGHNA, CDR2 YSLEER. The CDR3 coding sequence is TGCGCCAGCAGCCAAGACCTTACAGGGGCAGAGCAGCCCCAGCATTTT. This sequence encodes CASSQDLTGAEQPQHF.

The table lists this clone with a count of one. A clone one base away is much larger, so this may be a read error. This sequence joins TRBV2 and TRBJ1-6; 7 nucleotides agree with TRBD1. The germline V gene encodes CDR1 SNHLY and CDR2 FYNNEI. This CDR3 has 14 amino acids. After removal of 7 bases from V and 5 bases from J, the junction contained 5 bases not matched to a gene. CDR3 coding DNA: TGTGCCAGCACCCGGGACAGCCATAATTCACCCCTCCACTTT. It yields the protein CASTRDSHNSPLHF.

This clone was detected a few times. CDR3 residues: CASSTYTGRSPLHF. As DNA, the CDR3 is TGTGCCAGCAGTACCTACACAGGGCGGTCACCCCTCCACTTT. The rearrangement uses TRBV28 and TRBJ1-6; D is perhaps TRBD1 (6 bases). CDR1 and CDR2 from the germline V gene are MDHEN and SYDVKM. The V end lost 5 bases, the J end lost 10 bases, and 15 bases lay between the germline ends. CDR3 length equals 14 residues.

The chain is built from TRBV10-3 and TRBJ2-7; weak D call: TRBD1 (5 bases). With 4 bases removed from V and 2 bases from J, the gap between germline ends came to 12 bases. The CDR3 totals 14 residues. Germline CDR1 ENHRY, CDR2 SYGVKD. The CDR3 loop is CAISGDSPPYEQYF. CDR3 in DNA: TGTGCCATCAGTGGCGACAGTCCCCCCTACGAGCAGTACTTC.

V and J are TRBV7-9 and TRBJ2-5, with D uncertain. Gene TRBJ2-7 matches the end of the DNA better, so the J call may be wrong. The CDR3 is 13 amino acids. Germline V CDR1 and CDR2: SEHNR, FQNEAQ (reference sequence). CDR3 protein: CASSFAYSHEQYF. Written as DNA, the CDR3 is TGTGCCAGCAGCTTCGCTTACAGCCACGAGCAGTACTTC.

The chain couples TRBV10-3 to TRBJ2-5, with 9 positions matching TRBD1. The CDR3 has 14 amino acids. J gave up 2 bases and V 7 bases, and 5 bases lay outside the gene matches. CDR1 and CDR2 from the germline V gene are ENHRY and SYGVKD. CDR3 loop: CAINSGQGQETQYF. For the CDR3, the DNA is TGTGCCATCAACTCGGGACAGGGTCAAGAGACCCAGTACTTC.

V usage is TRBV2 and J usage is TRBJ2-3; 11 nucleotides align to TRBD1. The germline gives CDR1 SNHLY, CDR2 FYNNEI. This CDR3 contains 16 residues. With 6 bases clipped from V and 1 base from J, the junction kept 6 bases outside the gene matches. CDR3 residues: CASSRGQGAGTDTQYF. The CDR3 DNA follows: TGTGCCAGCAGCCGCGGACAGGGGGCAGGCACAGATACGCAGTATTTT. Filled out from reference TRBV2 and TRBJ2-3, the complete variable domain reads EPEVTQTPSHQVTQMGQEVILRCVPISNHLYFYWYRQILGQKVEFLVSFYNNEISEKSEIFDDQFSVERPDGSNFTLKIRSTKLEDSAMYFCASSRGQGAGTDTQYFGPGTRLTVL.

CDR3 sequence: CASSTGTVKNEQYF. The CDR3 region has the DNA TGTGCCAGCAGCACCGGGACAGTGAAAAACGAGCAGTACTTC. The J gene is TRBJ2-7, the V gene TRBV6-6, with 7 bases matching TRBD1. V was clipped by 6 bases and J by 5 bases; unmatched bases: 10. Germline V gene data show CDR1 as MNHNY and CDR2 as SVGAGI (reference sequence). The CDR3 covers 14 residues.

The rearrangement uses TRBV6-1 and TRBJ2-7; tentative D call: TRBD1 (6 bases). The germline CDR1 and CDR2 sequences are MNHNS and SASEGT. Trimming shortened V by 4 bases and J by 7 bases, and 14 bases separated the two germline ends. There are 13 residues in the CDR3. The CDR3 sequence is CASSVWTVEEQYF. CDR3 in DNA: TGTGCCAGCAGTGTGTGGACAGTAGAAGAGCAGTACTTC.

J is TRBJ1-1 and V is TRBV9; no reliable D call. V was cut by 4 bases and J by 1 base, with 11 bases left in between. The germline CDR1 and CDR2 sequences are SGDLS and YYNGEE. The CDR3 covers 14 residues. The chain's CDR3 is CASSPFDSNTEAFF. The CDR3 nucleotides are TGTGCCAGCAGCCCTTTTGACTCGAACACTGAAGCTTTCTTT.

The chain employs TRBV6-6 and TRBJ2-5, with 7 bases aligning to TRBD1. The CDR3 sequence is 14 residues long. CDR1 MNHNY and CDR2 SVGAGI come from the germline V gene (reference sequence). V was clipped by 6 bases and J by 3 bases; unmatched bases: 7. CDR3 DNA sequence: TGTGCCAGCAGCCGACTTGACAGGGAAGAGACCCAGTACTTC. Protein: CASSRLDREETQYF.

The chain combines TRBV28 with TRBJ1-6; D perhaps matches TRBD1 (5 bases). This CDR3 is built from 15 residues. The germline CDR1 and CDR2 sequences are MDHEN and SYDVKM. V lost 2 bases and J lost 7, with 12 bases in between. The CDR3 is CASSLDGGPNSPLHF. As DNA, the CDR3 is TGTGCCAGCAGTTTAGACGGGGGTCCGAATTCACCCCTCCACTTT.

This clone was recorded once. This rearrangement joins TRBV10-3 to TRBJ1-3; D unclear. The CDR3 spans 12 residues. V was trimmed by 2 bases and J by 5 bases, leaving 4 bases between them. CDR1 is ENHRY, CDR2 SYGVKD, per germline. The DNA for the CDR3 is TGTGCCATCAGTGAGGAGAGAAACACCATATATTTT. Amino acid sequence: CAISEERNTIYF.

The CDR3: CASSSGHTQWGGEKLFF. Written as DNA, the CDR3 is TGTGCCAGCAGCTCCGGCCACACCCAATGGGGGGGTGAAAAACTGTTTTTT. The J gene is TRBJ1-4, the V gene TRBV5-8, with D possibly TRBD1 on 5 matching bases. The CDR3 covers 17 residues. The germline V and J ends were trimmed by 3 bases and 7 bases, with 22 bases remaining between them. Germline V lookup: CDR1 SGHTS, CDR2 YDEGEE. The entire variable domain, with the rest obtained from reference TRBV5-8 and TRBJ1-4, is as follows: EAGVTQSPTHLIKTRGQQATLRCSPISGHTSVYWYQQALGLGLQFLLWYDEGEERNRGNFPPRFSGRQFPNYSSELNVNALELEDSALYLCASSSGHTQWGGEKLFFGSGTQLSVL.

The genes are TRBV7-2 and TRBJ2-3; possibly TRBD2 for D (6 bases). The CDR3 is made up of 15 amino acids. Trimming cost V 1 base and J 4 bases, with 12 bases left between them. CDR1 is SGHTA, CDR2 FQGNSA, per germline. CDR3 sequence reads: CASSLVAGPSDTQYF. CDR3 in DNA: TGTGCCAGCAGCTTAGTTGCGGGGCCATCAGATACGCAGTATTTT. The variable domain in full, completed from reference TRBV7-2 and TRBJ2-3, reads GAGVSQSPSNKVTEKGKDVELRCDPISGHTALYWYRQSLGQGLEFLIYFQGNSAPDKSGLPSDRFSAERTGGSVSTLTIQRTQQEDSAVYLCASSLVAGPSDTQYFGPGTRLTVL.

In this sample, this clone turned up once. CDR3 DNA sequence: TGTGCCAGCAGGAGGACAAACTATGGCTACACCTTC. Residues: CASRRTNYGYTF. This chain connects TRBV7-2 to TRBJ1-2; tentatively, D is TRBD1 (5 bases). V dropped 6 bases and J dropped 2 bases, with 7 bases sitting between them. Germline assignment: CDR1 SGHTA and CDR2 FQGNSA. The CDR3 covers 12 residues.

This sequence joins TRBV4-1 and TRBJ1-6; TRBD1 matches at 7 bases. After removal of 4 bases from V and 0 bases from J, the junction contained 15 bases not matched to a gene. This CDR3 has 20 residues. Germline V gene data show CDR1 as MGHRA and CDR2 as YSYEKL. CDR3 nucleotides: TGCGCCAGCAGCCGTATAATTGTGCAGGGGGACAGCTCCTATAATTCACCCCTCCACTTT. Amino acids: CASSRIIVQGDSSYNSPLHF.

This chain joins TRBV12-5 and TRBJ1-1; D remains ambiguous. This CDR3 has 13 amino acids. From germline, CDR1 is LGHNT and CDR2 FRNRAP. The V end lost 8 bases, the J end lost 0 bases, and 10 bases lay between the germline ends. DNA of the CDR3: TGTGCTAGTTCAAGAGCAATGAACACTGAAGCTTTCTTT. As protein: CASSRAMNTEAFF.

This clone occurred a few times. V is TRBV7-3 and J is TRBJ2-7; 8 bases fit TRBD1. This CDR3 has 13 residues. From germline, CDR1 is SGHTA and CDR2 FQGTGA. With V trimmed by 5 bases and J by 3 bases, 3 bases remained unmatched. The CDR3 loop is CASSLGTGYEQYF. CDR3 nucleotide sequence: TGTGCCAGCAGCCTCGGGACAGGCTACGAGCAGTACTTC. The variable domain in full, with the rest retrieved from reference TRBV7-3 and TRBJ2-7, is GAGVSQTPSNKVTEKGKYVELRCDPISGHTALYWYRQSLGQGPEFLIYFQGTGAADDSGLPNDRFFAVRPEGSVSTLKIQRTERGDSAVYLCASSLGTGYEQYFGPGTRLTVT.

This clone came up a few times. CDR3 region: CAISESRTEGQPQHF. The CDR3 nucleotides read TGTGCCATCAGTGAGTCCAGGACAGAGGGGCAGCCCCAGCATTTT. The rearrangement uses TRBV10-3 and TRBJ1-5; possible D gene TRBD1, 6 bases. V shed 0 bases and J shed 7 bases, with 13 bases lying between them. The germline V gene encodes CDR1 ENHRY and CDR2 SYGVKD. The CDR3 extends over 15 amino acids.

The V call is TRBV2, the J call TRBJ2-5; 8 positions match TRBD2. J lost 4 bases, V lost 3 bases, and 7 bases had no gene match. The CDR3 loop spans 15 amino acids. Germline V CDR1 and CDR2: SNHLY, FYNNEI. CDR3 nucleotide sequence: TGTGCCAGCAGTGATCTGGGGACTAGTGGAGAGACCCAGTACTTC. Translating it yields CASSDLGTSGETQYF.

Written as DNA, the CDR3 is TGTGCCAGTCAACAGGGGGCGCGCTCTGGGGCCAACGTCCTGACTTTC. Its protein is CASQQGARSGANVLTF. The chain combines TRBV19 with TRBJ2-6, with TRBD1 matching 9 bases. V lost 8 bases and J lost 0; bases outside the gene matches: 5. From germline, CDR1 is LNHDA and CDR2 SQIVND (reference sequence). The CDR3 spans 16 residues.

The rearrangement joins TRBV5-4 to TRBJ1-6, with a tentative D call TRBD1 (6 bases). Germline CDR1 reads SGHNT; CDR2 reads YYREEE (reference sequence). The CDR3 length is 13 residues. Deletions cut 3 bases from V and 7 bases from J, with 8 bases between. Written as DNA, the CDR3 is TGTGCCAGCAGCTACAGGGTAAATTCACCCCTCCACTTT. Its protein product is CASSYRVNSPLHF.

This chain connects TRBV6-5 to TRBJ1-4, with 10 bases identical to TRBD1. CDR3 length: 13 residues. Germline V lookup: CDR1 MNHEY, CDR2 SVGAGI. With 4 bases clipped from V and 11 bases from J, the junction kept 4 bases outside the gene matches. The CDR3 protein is CASSSGTGAKLFF. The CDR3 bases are TGTGCCAGCAGTTCCGGGACAGGGGCCAAACTGTTTTTT.

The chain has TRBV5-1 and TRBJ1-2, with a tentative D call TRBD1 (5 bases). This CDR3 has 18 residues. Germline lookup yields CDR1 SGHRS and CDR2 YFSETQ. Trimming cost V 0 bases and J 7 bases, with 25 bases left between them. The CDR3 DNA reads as TGCGCCAGCAGCTTGGTGGTCACGGGGGAGCCGGGGGGTGCTGGCTACACCTTC. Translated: CASSLVVTGEPGGAGYTF.

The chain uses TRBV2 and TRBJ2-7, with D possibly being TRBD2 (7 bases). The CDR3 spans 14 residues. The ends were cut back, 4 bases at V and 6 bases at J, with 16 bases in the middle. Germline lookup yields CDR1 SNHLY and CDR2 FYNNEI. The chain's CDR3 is CASSVMRGGREQYF. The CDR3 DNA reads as TGTGCCAGCAGTGTTATGAGGGGGGGCCGCGAGCAGTACTTC. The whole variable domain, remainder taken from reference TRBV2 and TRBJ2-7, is EPEVTQTPSHQVTQMGQEVILRCVPISNHLYFYWYRQILGQKVEFLVSFYNNEISEKSEIFDDQFSVERPDGSNFTLKIRSTKLEDSAMYFCASSVMRGGREQYFGPGTRLTVT.

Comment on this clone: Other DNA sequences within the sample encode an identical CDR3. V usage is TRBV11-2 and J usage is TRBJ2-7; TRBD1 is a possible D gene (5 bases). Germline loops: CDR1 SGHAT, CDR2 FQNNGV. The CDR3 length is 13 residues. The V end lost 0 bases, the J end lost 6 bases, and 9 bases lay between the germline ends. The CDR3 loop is CASSLDQGIEQYF. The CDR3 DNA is TGTGCCAGCAGCTTAGATCAGGGTATCGAGCAGTACTTC. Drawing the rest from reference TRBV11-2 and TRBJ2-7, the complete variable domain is EAGVAQSPRYKIIEKRQSVAFWCNPISGHATLYWYQQILGQGPKLLIQFQNNGVVDDSQLPKDRFSAERLKGVDSTLKIQPAKLEDSAVYLCASSLDQGIEQYFGPGTRLTVT.

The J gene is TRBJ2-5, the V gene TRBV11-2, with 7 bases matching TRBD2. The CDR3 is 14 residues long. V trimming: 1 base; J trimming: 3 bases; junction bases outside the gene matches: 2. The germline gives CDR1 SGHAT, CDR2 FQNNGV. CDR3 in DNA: TGTGCCAGCAGCTTAGGGGCGGGGGAAGAGACCCAGTACTTC. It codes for CASSLGAGEETQYF.

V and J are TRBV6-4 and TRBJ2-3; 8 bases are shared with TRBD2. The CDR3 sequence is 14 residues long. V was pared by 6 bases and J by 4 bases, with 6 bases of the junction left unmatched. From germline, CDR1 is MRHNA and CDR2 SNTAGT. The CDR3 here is CASRGGLEPDTQYF. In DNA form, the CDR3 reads TGTGCCAGCAGGGGGGGACTAGAACCAGATACGCAGTATTTT.

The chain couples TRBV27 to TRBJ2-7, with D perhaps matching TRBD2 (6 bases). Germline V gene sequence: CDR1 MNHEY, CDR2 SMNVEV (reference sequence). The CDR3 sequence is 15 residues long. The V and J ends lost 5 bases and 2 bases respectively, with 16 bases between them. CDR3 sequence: CASSGSGTEAYEQYF. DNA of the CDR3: TGTGCCAGCAGTGGATCCGGGACTGAGGCCTACGAGCAGTACTTC.

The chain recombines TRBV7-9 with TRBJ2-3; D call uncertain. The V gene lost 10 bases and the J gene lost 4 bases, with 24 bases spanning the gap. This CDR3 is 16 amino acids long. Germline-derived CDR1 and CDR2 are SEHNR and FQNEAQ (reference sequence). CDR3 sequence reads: CATQAFSLGVADTQYF. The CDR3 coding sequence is TGTGCCACCCAGGCCTTTTCCCTGGGTGTGGCAGATACGCAGTATTTT.